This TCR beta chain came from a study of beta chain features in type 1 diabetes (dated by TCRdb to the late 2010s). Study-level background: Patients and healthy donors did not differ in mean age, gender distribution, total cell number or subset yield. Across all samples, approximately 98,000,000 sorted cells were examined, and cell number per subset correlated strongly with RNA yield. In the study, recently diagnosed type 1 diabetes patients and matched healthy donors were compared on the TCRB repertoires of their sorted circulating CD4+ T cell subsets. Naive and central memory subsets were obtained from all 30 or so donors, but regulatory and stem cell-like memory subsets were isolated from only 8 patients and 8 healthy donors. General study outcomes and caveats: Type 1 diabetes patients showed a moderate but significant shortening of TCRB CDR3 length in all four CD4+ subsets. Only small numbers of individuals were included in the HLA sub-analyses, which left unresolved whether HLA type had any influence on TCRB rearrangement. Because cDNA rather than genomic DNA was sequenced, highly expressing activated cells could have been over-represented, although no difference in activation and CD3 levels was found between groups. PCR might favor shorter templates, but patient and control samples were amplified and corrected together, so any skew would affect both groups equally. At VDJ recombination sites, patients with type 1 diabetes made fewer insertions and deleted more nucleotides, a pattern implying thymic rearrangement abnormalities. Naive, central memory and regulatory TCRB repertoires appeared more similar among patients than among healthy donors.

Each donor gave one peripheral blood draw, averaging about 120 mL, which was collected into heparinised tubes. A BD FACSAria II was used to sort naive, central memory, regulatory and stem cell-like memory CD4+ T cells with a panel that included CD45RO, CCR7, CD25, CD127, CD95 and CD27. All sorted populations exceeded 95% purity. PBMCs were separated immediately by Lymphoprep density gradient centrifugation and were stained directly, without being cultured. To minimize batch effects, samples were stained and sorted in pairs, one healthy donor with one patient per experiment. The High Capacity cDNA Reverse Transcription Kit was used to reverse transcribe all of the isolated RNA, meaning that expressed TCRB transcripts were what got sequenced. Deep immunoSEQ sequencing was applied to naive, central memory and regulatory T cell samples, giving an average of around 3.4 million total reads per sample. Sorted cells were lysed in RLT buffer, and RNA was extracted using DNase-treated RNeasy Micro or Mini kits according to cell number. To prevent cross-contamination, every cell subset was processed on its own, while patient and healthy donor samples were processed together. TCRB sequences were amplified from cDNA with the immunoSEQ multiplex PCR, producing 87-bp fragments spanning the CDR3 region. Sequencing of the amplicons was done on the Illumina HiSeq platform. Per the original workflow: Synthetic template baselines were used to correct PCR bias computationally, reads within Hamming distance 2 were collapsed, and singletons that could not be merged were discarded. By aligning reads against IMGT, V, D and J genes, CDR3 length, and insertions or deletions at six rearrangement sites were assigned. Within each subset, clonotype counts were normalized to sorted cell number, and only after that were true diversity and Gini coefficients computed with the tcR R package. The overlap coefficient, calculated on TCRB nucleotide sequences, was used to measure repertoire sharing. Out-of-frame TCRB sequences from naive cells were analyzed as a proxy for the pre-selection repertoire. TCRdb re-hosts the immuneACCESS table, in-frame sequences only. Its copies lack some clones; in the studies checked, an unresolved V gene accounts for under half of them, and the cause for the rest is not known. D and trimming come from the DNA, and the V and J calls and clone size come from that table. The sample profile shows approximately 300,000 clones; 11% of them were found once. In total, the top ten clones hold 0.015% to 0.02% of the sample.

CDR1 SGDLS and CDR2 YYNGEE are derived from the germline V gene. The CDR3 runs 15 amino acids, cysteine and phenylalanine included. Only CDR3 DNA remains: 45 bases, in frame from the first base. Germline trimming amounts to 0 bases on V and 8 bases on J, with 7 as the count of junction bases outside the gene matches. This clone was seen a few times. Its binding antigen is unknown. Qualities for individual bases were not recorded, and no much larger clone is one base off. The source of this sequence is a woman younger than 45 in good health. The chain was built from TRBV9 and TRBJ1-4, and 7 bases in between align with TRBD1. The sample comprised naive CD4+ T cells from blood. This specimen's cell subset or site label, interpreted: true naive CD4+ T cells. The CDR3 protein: CASSVGTGIQEKLFF. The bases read TGTGCCAGCAGCGTAGGGACAGGAATACAGGAAAAACTGTTTTTT.